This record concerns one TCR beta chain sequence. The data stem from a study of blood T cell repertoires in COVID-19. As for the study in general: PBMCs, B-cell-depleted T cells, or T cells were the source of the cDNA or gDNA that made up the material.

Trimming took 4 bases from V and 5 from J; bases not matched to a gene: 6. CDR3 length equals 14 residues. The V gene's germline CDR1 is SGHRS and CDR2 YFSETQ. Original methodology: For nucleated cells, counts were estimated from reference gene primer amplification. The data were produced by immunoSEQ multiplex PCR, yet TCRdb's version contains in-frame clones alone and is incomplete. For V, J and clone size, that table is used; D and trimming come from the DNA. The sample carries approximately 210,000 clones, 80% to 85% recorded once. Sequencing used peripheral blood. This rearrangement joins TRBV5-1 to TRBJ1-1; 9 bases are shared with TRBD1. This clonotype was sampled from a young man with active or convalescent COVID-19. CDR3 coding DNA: TGCGCCAGCAGCCTGACAGGGGGAGGAACTGAAGCTTTCTTT. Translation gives CASSLTGGGTEAFF.